What follows are 5 T cell receptor beta chains derived from one specimen sequenced in a study of T cell responses to AZD1222 COVID-19 vaccine. Libraries were prepared by immunoSEQ multiplex PCR; TCRdb keeps only in-frame clonotypes and omits some of them. The sample includes about 140,000 clones, roughly nine tenths of them seen just once. The input for sequencing was peripheral blood, taken 28 days after the second AZD1222 dose. These receptors were obtained from an adult who received the AZD1222 COVID-19 vaccine.

The chain couples TRBV24-1 to TRBJ2-1; 10 nucleotides align to TRBD1. V trimming: 3 bases; J trimming: 4 bases; junction bases outside the gene matches: 2. Per germline, CDR1 KGHDR and CDR2 SFDVKD. The CDR3 is made up of 15 amino acids. CDR3 loop: CATSDTGQGYNEQFF. The CDR3 region has the DNA TGTGCCACCAGTGATACGGGACAGGGGTACAATGAGCAGTTCTTC.

The chain combines TRBV7-2 with TRBJ1-2; D gene uncertain. V lost 1 base and J lost 3, with 15 bases in between. Germline V CDR1 and CDR2: SGHTA, FQGNSA. This CDR3 spans 16 amino acids. The CDR3: CASSLDSVGLYYGYTF. Written as DNA, the CDR3 is TGTGCCAGCAGCTTAGACAGTGTGGGCTTGTACTATGGCTACACCTTC.

The V gene is TRBV27, the J gene TRBJ1-1; 7 nucleotides align to TRBD1. Germline trimming cut 5 bases from V and 6 bases from J; bases unmatched to any gene: 6. This CDR3 contains 13 residues. Per germline, CDR1 MNHEY and CDR2 SMNVEV (reference sequence). CDR3 residues: CASSSLGGPEAFF. The CDR3 bases are TGTGCCAGCAGTAGCCTAGGGGGCCCTGAAGCTTTCTTT.

The rearrangement links TRBV9 to TRBJ1-3; D possibly corresponds to TRBD1 (6 bases). Germline V gene data show CDR1 as SGDLS and CDR2 as YYNGEE. CDR3 length equals 15 residues. V was cut by 3 bases and J by 4 bases, with 14 bases left in between. The CDR3 sequence is CASSGGTGQGNTIYF. CDR3 bases: TGTGCCAGCAGCGGCGGGACGGGACAAGGAAACACCATATATTTT.

J is TRBJ1-5 and V is TRBV7-9, with D tentatively TRBD1 (5 bases). Germline V gene sequence: CDR1 SEHNR, CDR2 FQNEAQ (reference sequence). V was shortened by 5 bases and J by 2 bases, with 13 bases between the two germline ends. This CDR3 is 15 amino acids long. The CDR3 bases are TGTGCCAGCAGCGGCACAGGTACGGGCAATCAGCCCCAGCATTTT. Its protein product is CASSGTGTGNQPQHF.